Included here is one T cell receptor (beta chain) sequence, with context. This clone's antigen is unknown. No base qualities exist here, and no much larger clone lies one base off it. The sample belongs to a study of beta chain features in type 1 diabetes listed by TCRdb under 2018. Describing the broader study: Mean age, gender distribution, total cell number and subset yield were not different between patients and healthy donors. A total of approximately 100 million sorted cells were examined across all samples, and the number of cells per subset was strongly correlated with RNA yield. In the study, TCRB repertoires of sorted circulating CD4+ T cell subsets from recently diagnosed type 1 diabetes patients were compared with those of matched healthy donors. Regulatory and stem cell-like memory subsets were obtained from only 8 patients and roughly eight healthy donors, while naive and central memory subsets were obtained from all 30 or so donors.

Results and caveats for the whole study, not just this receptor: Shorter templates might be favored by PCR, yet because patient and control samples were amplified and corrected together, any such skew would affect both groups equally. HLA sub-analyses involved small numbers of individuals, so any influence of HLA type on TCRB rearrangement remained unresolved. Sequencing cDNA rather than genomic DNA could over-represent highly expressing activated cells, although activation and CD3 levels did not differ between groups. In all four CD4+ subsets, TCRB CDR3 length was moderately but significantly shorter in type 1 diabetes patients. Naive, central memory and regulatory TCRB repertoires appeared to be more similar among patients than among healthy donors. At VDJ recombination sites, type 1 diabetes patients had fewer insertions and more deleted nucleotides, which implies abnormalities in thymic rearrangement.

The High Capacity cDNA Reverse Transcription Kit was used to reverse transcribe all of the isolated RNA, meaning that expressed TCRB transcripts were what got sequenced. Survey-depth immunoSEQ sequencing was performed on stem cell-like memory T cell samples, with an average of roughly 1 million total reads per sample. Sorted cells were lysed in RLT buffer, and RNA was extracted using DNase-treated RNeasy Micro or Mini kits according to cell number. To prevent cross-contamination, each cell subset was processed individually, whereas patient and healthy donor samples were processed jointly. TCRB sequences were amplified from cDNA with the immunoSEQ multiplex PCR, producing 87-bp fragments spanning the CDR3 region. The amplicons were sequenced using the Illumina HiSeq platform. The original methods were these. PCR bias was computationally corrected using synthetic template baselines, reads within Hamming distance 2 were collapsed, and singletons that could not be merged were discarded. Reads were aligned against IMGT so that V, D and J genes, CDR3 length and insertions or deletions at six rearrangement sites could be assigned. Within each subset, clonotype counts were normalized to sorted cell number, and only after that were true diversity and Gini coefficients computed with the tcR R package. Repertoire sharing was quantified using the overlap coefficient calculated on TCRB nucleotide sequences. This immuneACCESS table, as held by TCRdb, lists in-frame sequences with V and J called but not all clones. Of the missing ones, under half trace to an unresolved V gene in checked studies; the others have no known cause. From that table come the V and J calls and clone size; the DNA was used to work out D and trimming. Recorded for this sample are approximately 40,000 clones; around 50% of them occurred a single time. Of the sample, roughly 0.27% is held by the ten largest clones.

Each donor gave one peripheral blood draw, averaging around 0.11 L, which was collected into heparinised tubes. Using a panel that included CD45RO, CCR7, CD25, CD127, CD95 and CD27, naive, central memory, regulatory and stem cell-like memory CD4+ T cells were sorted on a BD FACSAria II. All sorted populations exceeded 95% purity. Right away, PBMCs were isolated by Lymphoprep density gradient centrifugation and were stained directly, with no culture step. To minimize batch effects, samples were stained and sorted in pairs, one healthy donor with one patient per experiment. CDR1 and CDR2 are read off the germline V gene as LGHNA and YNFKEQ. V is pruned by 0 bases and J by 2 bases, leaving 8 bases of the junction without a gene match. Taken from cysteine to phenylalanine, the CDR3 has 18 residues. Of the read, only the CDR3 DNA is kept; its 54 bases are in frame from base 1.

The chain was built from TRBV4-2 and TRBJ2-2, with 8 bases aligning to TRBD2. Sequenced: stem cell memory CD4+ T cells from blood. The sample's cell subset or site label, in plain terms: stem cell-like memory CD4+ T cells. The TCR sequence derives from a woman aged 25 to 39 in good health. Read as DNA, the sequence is TGTGCCAGCAGCCAAGAGGGCGGCGGACTAGCTAACACCGGGGAGCTGTTTTTT. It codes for CASSQEGGGLANTGELFF.